This entry describes one T cell receptor beta chain. Antigen unknown. TCRdb passed the 5' RACE reads through MiXCR, listing each CDR3 protein once. The sample holds under 250,000 distinct CDR3 sequences, about a tenth seen once. The CDR3 consists of 11 residues. In germline, CDR1 is SNHLY, CDR2 FYNNEI. Trimming took 8 bases from V and 6 from J, leaving 11 bases between them. The sample originates from a study of identical twins. Study results and limitations: Clonotypes of the beta chain that were abundant in cord blood carried fewer insertions (memory repertoires showed none).

Healthy Caucasian individuals made up all the donors. The gene calls are TRBV2 and TRBJ2-7, with TRBD2 as a possible D gene (5 bases). This TCR came from a young woman in good health. What was sequenced was memory (CD45RO+) T cells sorted from blood. The CDR3 region has the DNA TGTGCCAGCTGTCTAGCCTCCGAGCAGTACTTC. Translation: CASCLASEQYF.